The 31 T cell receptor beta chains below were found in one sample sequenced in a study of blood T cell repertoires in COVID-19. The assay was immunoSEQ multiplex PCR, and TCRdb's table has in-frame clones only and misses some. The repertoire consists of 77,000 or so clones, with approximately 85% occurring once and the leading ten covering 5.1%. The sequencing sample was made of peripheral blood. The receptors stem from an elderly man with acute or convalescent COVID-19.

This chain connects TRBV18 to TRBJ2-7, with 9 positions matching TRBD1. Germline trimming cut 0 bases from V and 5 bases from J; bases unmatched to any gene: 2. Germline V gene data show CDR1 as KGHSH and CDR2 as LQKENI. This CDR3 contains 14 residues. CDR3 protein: CASSPPTGGDEQYF. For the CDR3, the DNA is TGTGCCAGCTCACCACCTACAGGGGGCGACGAGCAGTACTTC.

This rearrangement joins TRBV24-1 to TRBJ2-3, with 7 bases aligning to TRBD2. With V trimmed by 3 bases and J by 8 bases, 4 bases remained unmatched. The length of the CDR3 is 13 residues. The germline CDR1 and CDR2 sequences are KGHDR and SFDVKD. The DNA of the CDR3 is TGTGCCACCAGTGATGGGGGGGTCGGTACGCAGTATTTT. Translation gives CATSDGGVGTQYF.

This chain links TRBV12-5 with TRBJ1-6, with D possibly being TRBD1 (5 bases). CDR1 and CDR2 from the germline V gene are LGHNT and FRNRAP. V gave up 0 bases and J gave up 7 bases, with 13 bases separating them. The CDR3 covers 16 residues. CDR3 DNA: TGTGCTAGTGGTTTGGTATCAGCAGGGCTCAATTCACCCCTCCACTTT. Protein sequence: CASGLVSAGLNSPLHF.

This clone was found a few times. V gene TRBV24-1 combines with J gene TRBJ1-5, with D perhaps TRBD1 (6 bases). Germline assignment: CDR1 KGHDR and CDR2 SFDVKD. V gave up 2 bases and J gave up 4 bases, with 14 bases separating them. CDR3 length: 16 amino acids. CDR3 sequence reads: CATSDSRGGLNQPQHF. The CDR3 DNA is TGTGCCACCAGTGATTCCCGGGGGGGGCTAAATCAGCCCCAGCATTTT.

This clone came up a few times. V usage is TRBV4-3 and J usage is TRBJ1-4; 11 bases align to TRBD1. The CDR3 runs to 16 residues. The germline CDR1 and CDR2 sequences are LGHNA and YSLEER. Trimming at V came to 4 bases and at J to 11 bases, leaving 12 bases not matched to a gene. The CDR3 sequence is CASSLQGGDRGFKLFF. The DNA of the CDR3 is TGCGCCAGCAGCCTCCAGGGAGGGGACAGGGGGTTCAAACTGTTTTTT.

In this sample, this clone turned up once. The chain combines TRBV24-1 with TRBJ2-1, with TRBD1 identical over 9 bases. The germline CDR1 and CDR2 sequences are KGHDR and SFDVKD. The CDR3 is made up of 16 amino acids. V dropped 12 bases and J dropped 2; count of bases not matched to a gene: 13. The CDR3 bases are TGTGCCCACAGCACCGCCCGGGACAGGGCCTACAATGAGCAGTTCTTC. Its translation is CAHSTARDRAYNEQFF.

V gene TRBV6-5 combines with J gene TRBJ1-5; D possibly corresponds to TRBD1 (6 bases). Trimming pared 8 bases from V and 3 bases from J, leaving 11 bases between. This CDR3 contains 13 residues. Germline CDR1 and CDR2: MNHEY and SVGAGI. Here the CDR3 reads CASGRQDNQPQHF. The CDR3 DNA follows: TGTGCCAGCGGGAGACAGGACAATCAGCCCCAGCATTTT.

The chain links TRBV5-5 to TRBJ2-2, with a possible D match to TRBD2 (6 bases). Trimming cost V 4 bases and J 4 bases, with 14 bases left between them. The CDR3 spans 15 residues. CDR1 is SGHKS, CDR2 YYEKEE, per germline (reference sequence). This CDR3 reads CASSLTGTLTGELFF. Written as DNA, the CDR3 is TGTGCCAGCAGCCTAACCGGGACTCTCACCGGGGAGCTGTTTTTT.

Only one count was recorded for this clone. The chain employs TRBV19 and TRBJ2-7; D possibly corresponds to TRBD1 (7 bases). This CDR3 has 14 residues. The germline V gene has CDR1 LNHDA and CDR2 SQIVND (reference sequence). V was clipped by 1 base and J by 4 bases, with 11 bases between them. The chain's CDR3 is CASSIGRGRYEQYF. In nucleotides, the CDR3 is TGTGCCAGTAGTATAGGGAGGGGGCGATACGAGCAGTACTTC.

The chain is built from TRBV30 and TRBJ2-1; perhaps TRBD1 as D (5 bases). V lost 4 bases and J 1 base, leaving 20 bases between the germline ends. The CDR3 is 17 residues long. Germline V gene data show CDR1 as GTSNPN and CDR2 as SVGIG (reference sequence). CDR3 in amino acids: CAWKPGLRLGSYNEQFF. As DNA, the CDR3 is TGTGCCTGGAAACCAGGGTTGAGGTTGGGATCCTACAATGAGCAGTTCTTC.

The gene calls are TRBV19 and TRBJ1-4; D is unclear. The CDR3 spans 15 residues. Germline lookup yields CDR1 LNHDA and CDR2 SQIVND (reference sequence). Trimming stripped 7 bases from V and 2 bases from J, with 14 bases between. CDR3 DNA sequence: TGTGCCAGTACCCGAAGCCTGAACACTAATGAAAAACTGTTTTTT. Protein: CASTRSLNTNEKLFF. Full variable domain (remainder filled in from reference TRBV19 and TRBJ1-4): DGGITQSPKYLFRKEGQNVTLSCEQNLNHDAMYWYRQDPGQGLRLIYYSQIVNDFQKGDIAEGYSVSREKKESFPLTVTSAQKNPTAFYLCASTRSLNTNEKLFFGSGTQLSVL.

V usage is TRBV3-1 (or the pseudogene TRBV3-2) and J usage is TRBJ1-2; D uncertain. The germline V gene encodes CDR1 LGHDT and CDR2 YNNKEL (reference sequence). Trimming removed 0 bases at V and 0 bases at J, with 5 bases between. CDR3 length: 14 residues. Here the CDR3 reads CASSQEGSNYGYTF. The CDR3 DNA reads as TGTGCCAGCAGCCAAGAGGGCTCTAACTATGGCTACACCTTC.

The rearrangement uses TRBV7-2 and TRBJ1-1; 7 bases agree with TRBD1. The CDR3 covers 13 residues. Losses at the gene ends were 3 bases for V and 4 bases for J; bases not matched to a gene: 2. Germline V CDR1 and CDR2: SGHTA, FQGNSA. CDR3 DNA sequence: TGTGCCAGCAGCTTCAGACAGGGCACTGAAGCTTTCTTT. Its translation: CASSFRQGTEAFF. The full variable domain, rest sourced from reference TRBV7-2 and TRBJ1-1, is GAGVSQSPSNKVTEKGKDVELRCDPISGHTALYWYRQSLGQGLEFLIYFQGNSAPDKSGLPSDRFSAERTGGSVSTLTIQRTQQEDSAVYLCASSFRQGTEAFFGQGTRLTVV.

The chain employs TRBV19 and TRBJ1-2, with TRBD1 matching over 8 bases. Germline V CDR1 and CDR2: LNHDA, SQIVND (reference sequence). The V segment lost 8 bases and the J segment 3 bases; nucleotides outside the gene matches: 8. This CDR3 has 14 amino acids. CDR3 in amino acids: CASGVNRGDYGYTF. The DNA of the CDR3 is TGTGCCAGTGGTGTGAACAGGGGGGACTATGGCTACACCTTC.

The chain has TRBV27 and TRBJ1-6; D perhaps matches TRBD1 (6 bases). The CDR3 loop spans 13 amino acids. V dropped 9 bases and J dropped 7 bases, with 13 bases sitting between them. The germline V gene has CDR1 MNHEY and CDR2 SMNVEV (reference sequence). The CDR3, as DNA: TGTGCCAGTCAAAGCCAGGGGAATTCACCCCTCCACTTT. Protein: CASQSQGNSPLHF.

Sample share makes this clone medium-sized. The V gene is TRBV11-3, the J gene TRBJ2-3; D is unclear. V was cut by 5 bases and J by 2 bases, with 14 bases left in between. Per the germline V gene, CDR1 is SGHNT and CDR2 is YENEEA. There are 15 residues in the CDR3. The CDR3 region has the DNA TGTGCCAGCAGCCAGATCCAGTCCTCCACAGATACGCAGTATTTT. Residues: CASSQIQSSTDTQYF.

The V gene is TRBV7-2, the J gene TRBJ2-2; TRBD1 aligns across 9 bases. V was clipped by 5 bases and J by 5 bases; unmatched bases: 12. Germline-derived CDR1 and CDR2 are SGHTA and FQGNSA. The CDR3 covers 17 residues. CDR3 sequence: CASSRARPGQGTGELFF. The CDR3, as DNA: TGTGCCAGCAGCCGCGCCCGTCCGGGACAGGGAACCGGGGAGCTGTTTTTT.

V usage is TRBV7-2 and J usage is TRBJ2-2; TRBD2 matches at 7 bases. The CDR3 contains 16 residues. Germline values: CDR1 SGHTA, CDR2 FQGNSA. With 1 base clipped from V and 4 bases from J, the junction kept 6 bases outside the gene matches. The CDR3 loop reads CASSLGSGNPTGELFF. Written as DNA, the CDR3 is TGTGCCAGCAGCTTAGGGAGCGGGAATCCCACCGGGGAGCTGTTTTTT.

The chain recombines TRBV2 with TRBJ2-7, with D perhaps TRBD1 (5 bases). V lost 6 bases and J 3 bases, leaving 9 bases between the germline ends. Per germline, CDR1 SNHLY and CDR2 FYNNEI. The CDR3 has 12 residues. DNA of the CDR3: TGTGCCAGCAGCGACGACAGCTACGAGCAGTACTTC. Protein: CASSDDSYEQYF.

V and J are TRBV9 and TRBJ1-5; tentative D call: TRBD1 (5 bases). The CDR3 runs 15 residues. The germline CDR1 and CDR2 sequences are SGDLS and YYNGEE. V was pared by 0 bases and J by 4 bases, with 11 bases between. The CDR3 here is CASSVATGPNQPQHF. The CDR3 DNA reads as TGTGCCAGCAGCGTAGCAACAGGCCCTAATCAGCCCCAGCATTTT. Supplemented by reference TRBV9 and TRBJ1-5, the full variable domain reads DSGVTQTPKHLITATGQRVTLRCSPRSGDLSVYWYQQSLDQGLQFLIQYYNGEERAKGNILERFSAQQFPDLHSELNLSSLELGDSALYFCASSVATGPNQPQHFGDGTRLSIL.

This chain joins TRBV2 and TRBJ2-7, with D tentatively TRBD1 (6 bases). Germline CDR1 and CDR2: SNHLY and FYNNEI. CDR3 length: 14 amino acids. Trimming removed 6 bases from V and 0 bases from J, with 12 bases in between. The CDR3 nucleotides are TGTGCCAGCAGAACCGGGACACTCTCCTACGAGCAGTACTTC. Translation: CASRTGTLSYEQYF.

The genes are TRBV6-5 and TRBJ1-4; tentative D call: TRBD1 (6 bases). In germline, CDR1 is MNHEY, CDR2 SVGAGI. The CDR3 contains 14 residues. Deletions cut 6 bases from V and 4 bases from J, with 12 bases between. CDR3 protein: CASRAGVNNEKLFF. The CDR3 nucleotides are TGTGCCAGCAGGGCAGGGGTTAATAATGAAAAACTGTTTTTT.

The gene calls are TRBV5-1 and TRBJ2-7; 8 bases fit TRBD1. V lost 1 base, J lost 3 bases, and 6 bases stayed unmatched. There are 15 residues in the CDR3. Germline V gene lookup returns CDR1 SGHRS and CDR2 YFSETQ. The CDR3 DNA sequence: TGCGCCAGCAGCTTGCCACTTGGACAGGGCTACGAGCAGTACTTC. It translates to CASSLPLGQGYEQYF.

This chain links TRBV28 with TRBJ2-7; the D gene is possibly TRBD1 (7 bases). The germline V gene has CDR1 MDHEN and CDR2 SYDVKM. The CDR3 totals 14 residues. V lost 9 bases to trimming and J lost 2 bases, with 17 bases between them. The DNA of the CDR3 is TGTGCCAGTACCCCCGGGGGACAGACCTACGAGCAGTACTTC. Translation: CASTPGGQTYEQYF.

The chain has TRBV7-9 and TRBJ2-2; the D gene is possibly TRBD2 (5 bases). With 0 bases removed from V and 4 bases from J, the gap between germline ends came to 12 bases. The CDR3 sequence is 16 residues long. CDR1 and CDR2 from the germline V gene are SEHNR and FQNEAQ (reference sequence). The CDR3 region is CASSLAQREITGELFF. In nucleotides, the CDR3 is TGTGCCAGCAGCTTAGCGCAACGGGAAATCACCGGGGAGCTGTTTTTT.

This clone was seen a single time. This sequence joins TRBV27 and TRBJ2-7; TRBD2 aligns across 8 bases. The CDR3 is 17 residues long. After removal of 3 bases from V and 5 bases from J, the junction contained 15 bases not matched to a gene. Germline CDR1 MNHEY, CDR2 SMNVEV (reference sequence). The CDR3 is CASSFPPNGGAINEQYF. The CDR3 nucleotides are TGTGCCAGCAGTTTTCCTCCTAACGGGGGGGCCATCAACGAGCAGTACTTC.

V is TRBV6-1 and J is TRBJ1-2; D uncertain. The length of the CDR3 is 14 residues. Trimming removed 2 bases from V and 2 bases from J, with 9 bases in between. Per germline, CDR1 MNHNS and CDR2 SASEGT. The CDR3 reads CASSESLRNYGYTF. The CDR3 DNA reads TGTGCCAGCAGTGAATCTCTGAGAAACTATGGCTACACCTTC.

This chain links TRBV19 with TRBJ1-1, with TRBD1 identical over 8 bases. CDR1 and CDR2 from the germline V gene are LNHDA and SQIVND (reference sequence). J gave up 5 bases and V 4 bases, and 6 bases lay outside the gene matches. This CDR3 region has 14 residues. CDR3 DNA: TGTGCCAGTAGTAGGGACAGGCGGAGTACTGAAGCTTTCTTT. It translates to CASSRDRRSTEAFF.

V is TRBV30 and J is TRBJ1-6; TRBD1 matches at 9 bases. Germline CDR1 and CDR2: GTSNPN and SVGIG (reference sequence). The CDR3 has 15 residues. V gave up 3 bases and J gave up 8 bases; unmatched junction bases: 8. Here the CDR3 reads CAWRNRDRDYSPLHF. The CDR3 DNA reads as TGTGCCTGGAGAAACCGGGACAGGGACTATTCACCCCTCCACTTT.

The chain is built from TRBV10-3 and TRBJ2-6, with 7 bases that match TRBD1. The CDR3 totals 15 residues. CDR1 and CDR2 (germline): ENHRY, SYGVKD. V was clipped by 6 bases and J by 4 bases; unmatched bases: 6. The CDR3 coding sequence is TGTGCCATCAGGATACAGGGGACAGGGGCCAACGTCCTGACTTTC. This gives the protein CAIRIQGTGANVLTF.

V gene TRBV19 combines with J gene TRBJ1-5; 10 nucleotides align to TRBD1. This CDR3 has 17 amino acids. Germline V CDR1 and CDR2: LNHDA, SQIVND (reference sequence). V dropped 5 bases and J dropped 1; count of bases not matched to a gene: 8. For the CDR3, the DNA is TGTGCCAGTAGTGGCGGGACAGGGGCACGGAGCAATCAGCCCCAGCATTTT. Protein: CASSGGTGARSNQPQHF. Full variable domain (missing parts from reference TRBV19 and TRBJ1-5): DGGITQSPKYLFRKEGQNVTLSCEQNLNHDAMYWYRQDPGQGLRLIYYSQIVNDFQKGDIAEGYSVSREKKESFPLTVTSAQKNPTAFYLCASSGGTGARSNQPQHFGDGTRLSIL.